The entry below describes one T cell receptor beta chain. Ten or more counts support this clonotype. The antigen it binds to is not known. Base qualities are not provided; no much larger clone lies one nucleotide away. Unmatched junction bases come to 13, with V trimmed by 4 bases and J by 7 bases. The CDR3 sequence holds 16 residues, the cysteine and phenylalanine included. The only DNA kept is the CDR3, 48 bases in frame from the first base. CDR1 and CDR2, per the germline V gene (reference sequence), are SEHNR and FQNEAQ. The reads were generated on an Illumina NovaSeq 6000. TCR cDNA was synthesized by 5'RACE template switching, through which a universal primer site and unique molecular identifiers were introduced. Priming for cDNA synthesis came from both the TCR alpha and TCR beta constant segments. Library amplification involved two PCR steps, and the second step added sample barcodes and sequencing adapters. Sequencing of libraries was performed on Illumina HiSeq 2500 (2x100 bp) or NovaSeq (2x150 bp). Concerning the study's data processing: Demultiplexing of reads and collapsing into UMI consensus sequences were performed with MIGEC, and V(D)J alignment was carried out with MiXCR. Using edgeR on replicate PBMC samples, clonotypes were called vaccine-responding if FDR was below 0.01 and the log2 fold change was above 5 up to day 15. Each bulk clonotype was labeled CD4 or CD8 based on which sequenced repertoire, CD4 or CD8, contained the clonotype at higher abundance. Through fastp at Q25 and MiXCR, TCRdb rebuilt clones from the public reads, retaining in-frame beta chains. Rows merge per CDR3 protein into single entries with the most common DNA and genes. The authors' filters were not applied to this entry. The sample table records hundreds of thousands of distinct CDR3 sequences; roughly 4.3% of these occur just once. Roughly 24% of the sample rests with the top ten.

The record originates from a study of T cells after yellow fever vaccination (dated by TCRdb to between 2019 and 2020). About the full investigation: The SMART-Seq v4 Ultra Low Input RNA kit was used to prepare libraries from fractions with low cell numbers. Bulk TCR alpha and beta repertoires were sequenced longitudinally to track T-cell clones before and after primary and booster YFV17D yellow fever vaccination. Two healthy male donors made up the cohort, one aged 18 to 30 years and the other aged 30 to 40 years. Blood was collected at multiple timepoints before and after primary and secondary immunization, and bulk PBMC replicates and cell subsets were isolated. The research as a whole found: A small share of clonotypes occurred in both CD4 and CD8 compartments, likely arising from convergent recombination. The secondary T-cell response was found to be weaker but faster than the primary response, with a peak reached on day 5 rather than on day 15. The study included only two donors, which limits how far the findings can be generalized. Because abundant contaminating clonotypes from the bulk population could be contained in FACS-sorted repertoires, computational filtering was required. Most clones expanded after primary vaccination were re-detected after the booster (just under 97% of CD4 and around 88% of CD8), suggesting broad memory maintenance.

Per the publication, the treatment or condition label means: live attenuated yellow fever vaccine strain. At every blood-draw timepoint, two biological replicates of bulk PBMCs were collected. PBMCs were isolated from peripheral blood using a standard Ficoll-Paque protocol. RNA was extracted with TriZol from bulk PBMCs, CD4 and CD8 fractions, and dextramer-positive and dextramer-negative fractions. The clonotype was recovered from a young man who received the YFV17D yellow fever vaccine. Sequencing used PBMCs, obtained 5 days after the yellow fever booster vaccination. The rearranged chain carries TRBV7-9 and TRBJ1-2, with 9 junctional bases fitting TRBD1. The CDR3 loop reads CASSSRDRASQGGYTF. The DNA sequence is TGTGCCAGCAGCTCCCGGGACAGGGCCTCTCAGGGTGGCTACACCTTC.